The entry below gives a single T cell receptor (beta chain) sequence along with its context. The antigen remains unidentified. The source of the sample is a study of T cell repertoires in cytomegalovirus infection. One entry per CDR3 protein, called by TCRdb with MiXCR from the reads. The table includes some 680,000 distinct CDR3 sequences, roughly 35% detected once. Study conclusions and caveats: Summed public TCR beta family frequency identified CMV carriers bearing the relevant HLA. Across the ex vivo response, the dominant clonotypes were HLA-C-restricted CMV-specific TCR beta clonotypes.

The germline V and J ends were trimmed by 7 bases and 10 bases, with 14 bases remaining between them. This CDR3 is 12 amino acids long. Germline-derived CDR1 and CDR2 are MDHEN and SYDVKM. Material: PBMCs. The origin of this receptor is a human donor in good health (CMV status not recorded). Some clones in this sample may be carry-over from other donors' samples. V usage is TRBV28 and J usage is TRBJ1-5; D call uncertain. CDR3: CASTTHKGPQHF. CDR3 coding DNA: TGTGCCAGCACGACCCACAAAGGTCCCCAGCATTTT.